This T cell receptor (beta chain) is from a study of cytomegalovirus exposure and HLA in healthy donors (TCRdb year 2017). With regard to the full study: According to an earlier analysis of 550 to 700 of the donors, about 180 million T cells yielded 100 million or so unique TCR beta sequences and around 280 Gb of sequence data. About 300 gigabases of sequencing data and 70 million to 100 million unique TCR sequences were included in an early release covering under 650 HLA-typed donors. The genetic ancestry cluster associated with self-reported Caucasian donors included about 81% of the roughly 400 genotyped donors. The aim of the study was to test whether cataloging public T cell receptors could identify signatures of past pathogen exposure. Using immunosequencing, the study profiled T cell repertoires from 550 to 750 subjects and related those repertoires to cytomegalovirus serostatus. Along with the roughly 700-subject first cohort, a separate validation cohort of over 90 different subjects was used. To predict cytomegalovirus infection status, the study combined high-throughput TCR immunosequencing, statistical association of individual TCRs with disease status, and machine learning. A later analysis re-examined previously published TCR beta repertoires from just over 650 donors and added high-resolution HLA genotyping to investigate patterns of TCR occurrence. Rather than drawing on any new phenotypic data, the later analysis identified candidate immune exposures from TCR beta sequences and the way those sequences occurred across donors. An earlier analysis of around 540 of the donors applied high-throughput TCR beta sequencing to assess whether each TCR beta V gene segment acted as functional or pseudogenic. Donor age, sex, ethnicity and CMV serostatus were compiled alongside the repertoire data. A later genetic analysis took genome-wide SNP genotypes for about three fifths of the roughly 670 donors and used that subset as a discovery cohort. Every discovery cohort repertoire had been produced on one sequencing platform. Both class I and class II loci were covered by HLA typing, at four-digit resolution. The number of typed donors differed by locus: roughly 629-640 for A, B, C, DRB1 and DQB1; roughly 510 for DQA1; roughly 600 for DPA1; and about 470 for DPB1. Several DR-DQ haplotypes were handled as single units for association and clustering because linkage in the cohort was strong. Across some 400 genotyped donors of the cohort, an average of about 240,000 unique TCR beta nucleotide sequences per donor were sequenced, and approximately 17% of those sequences were non-productive. What the authors observed across the whole study: A further reported finding was that TCR beta sequences accurately predicted the HLA-A and HLA-B alleles for most subjects in the first cohort. Compared with equally common non-associated chains, HLA-associated TCR beta chains in a later analysis were more clonally expanded and had lower generation probabilities. Linkage disequilibrium might explain the correlated functional status among segregating V segments, but an unknown experimental factor could not be excluded. Because some donors lacked HLA typing at each locus, the association tests relied only on the typed subset. A later genetic analysis reported fewer N-insertions in productive TCRs among donors in an Asian-associated ancestry cluster than the approximately 670-donor mean. The study listed 164 TCR beta chains as associated with cytomegalovirus. The classifier was reported to diagnose cytomegalovirus status with high specificity and sensitivity in both the original and validation cohorts. The 87-base-pair reads could not distinguish some IMGT-functional V segments, including TRBV6-2 and TRBV6-3, so those segments were excluded. The cohort was sequenced for TCR beta chains only, and without alpha or paired-chain data the features that could be detected were limited. In a later analysis, TCR association rates were found to vary across HLA loci, with the most associated TCRs seen for DRB1 alleles and the fewest for HLA-C alleles. The authors suggested that the approach could potentially be extended to other disease states and immunological phenotypes. In vitro tests confirmed that a few of the cytomegalovirus-associated TCR beta chains recognize cytomegalovirus antigens. Specific HLA alleles were associated with 15,000 to 20,000 TCR beta sequences at a false discovery rate of 0.05 in a later analysis. Broadly in line with IMGT annotations, most TCR beta V segments showed up in productive rearrangements about 87% or about 30% of the time in an earlier analysis of 450 to 750 of the donors. According to a later analysis, most CMV-associated TCR beta chains appeared to be HLA-restricted, and the HLA associations seemed to be driven largely by CMV exposure. V-gene and J-gene trimming of TCR beta chains was associated with a missense DCLRE1C variant in a later genetic analysis, and the association was replicated in an independent cohort. According to a later analysis, parvovirus B19, influenza, CMV and Epstein-Barr virus appeared linked to several top co-occurrence clusters. Roughly 17 rarely observed V segments, including chromosome 9 orphons, were excluded from the earlier analysis of several hundred of the donors because counts were too low. Sequencing depth was assumed to be roughly uniform across donors in the presence/absence analyses, though that assumption may not hold. Assigning TCR associations to individual alleles was difficult when HLA alleles, especially DR and DQ, strongly co-occurred. A cluster of highly shared sequence variants was judged likely to be a technical artifact of the sequencing pipeline. Immune exposure information for the cohort was limited to CMV serostatus. Most TCR sequences were seen in very few donors, while some public TCRs were found in many individuals.

V is shortened by 4 bases, J by 1 base, and the region joining them spans 14 bases. The CDR3 holds 15 amino acids from the cysteine to the phenylalanine. The only DNA kept is the CDR3, 45 bases in frame from the first base. According to the germline V gene, CDR1 reads SGHRS and CDR2 reads YFSETQ. The cohort consisted of 650 to 700 healthy bone marrow donors. At the time of sampling, every cohort member was nominally healthy, though immune exposures that went unrecorded were likely present. The donor tested CMV seronegative and was one of the 352 seronegative cohort members. Each donor provided a peripheral blood sample, and peripheral blood mononuclear cells were used for TCR beta sequencing. Genomic DNA was extracted from the blood cell samples with the Qiagen DNeasy Blood Extraction Kit. About this clone itself: Its antigen remains unidentified. No quality values exist for individual bases; no much larger clone is one base distant.

Libraries were constructed by the immunoSEQ multiplex PCR assay. For the multiplex PCR, a mixture combining 60 forward primers for TCR Vbeta segments and 13 reverse primers for TCR Jbeta segments was used. The CDR3 region of rearranged TCR beta genes was amplified from genomic DNA with a multiplex PCR assay. The amplified TCR beta libraries were sequenced on the Illumina HiSeq System as 87-base-pair reads. As for the original processing: In a later analysis, 70 million to 95 million unique TCR beta chains were counted across the approximately 640 repertoires, and about 10 million of these chains were shared by at least two donors. A nearest-neighbor algorithm error-corrected the raw reads and collapsed the reads into unique sequences, merging closely related sequences to remove PCR and sequencing errors. CDR3 sequences were aligned to IMGT reference sequences to assign V, D and J gene segments. For a sequence to be retained, at least a six-nucleotide match to both a V gene segment and a J gene segment was required. Rearrangements were called productive when the CDR3 lacked stop codons and stayed in frame with V and J; all others were non-productive. Following IMGT convention, CDR3 was defined as the stretch from the second conserved V-encoded cysteine to the conserved J-encoded phenylalanine. The earlier analysis of about 640 of the donors excluded any sequence lacking an unambiguous match to a single V gene segment. An earlier analysis of several hundred of the donors called V segments functional above 56.7% productive rearrangements and segregating when the between-donor standard deviation exceeded 5%. A statistical classification framework was developed to diagnose cytomegalovirus status using the catalog of TCR beta chain sequences. A later analysis assigned V and J genes by comparing TCR nucleotide sequences with IMGT/GENE-DB human TR gene sequences. In a later analysis, CDR3 sequences and most-parsimonious VDJ recombination scenarios were assigned using the TCRdist pipeline. In a later analysis, each TCR beta chain was defined by its CDR3 amino acid sequence together with its V-gene family, and reads without a unique V-gene family were excluded. To address suspected cross-contamination and a sequencing artifact, a later analysis removed some 620 highly shared, low-generation-probability nucleotide sequences. In a later analysis, a clonal expansion index for each public chain was calculated from normalized within-repertoire ranks of inferred template counts. In a later analysis, generation probabilities were computed with a VDJ recombination model fitted to out-of-frame rearrangements, and the resulting probabilities were checked against IGoR. Hypergeometric tests were used in a later analysis to score TCR-TCR, TCR-HLA and TCR-CMV co-occurrence, with a repertoire-size bias correction applied to the TCR pairs. To estimate false discovery rates, a later analysis permuted the HLA or CMV assignments 20 times. In a later analysis, co-occurring TCRs were grouped with DBSCAN, and TCRdist sequence similarity was added when clustering was performed within HLA-allele-positive subsets. Repertoires with fewer than 30,000 or more than 120,000 public chains were left out of co-occurrence clustering, as were roughly five repertoires with anomalous nucleotide sharing. In TCRdb, the immuneACCESS table is reduced to in-frame sequences with V and J assigned. These tables do not hold every clone; where another copy was compared, an unresolved V gene accounts for under half, and the others remain unexplained. For V, J and clone size, that table is used; D and trimming come from the DNA. The sample has about 160,000 clones on record, roughly 80% of them singletons. The top ten constitute roughly 2% of the sample.

This sequence was found in a female donor in good health and CMV-seronegative. The specimen was PBMCs. The receptor chain draws on TRBV5-1 and TRBJ1-1, with TRBD1 as a weak D call on 5 bases. Read as DNA, the sequence is TGCGCCAGCAGCGCACCGGGACTGAGGAACACTGAAGCTTTCTTT. This codes for CASSAPGLRNTEAFF.